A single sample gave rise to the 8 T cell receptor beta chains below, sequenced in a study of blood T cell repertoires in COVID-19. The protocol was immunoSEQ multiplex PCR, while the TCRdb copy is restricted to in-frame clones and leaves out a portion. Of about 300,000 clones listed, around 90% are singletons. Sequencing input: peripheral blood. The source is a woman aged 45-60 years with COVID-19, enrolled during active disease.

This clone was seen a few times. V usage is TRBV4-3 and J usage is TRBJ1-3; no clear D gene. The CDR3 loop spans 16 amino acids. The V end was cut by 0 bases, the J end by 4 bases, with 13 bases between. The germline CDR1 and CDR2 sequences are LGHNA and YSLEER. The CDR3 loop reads CASSQDWPSQGNTIYF. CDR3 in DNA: TGCGCCAGCAGCCAAGATTGGCCGTCGCAAGGAAACACCATATATTTT.

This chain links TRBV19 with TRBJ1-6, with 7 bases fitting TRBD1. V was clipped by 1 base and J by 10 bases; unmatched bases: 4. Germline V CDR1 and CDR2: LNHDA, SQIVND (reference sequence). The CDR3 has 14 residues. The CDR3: CASSIGQGFSPLHF. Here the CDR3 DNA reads TGTGCCAGTAGTATAGGACAGGGATTCTCACCCCTCCACTTT.

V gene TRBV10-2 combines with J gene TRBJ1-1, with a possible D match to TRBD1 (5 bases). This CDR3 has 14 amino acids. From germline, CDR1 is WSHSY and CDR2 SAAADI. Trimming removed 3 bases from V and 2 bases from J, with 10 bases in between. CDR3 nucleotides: TGCGCCAGCAGTGACGGGGGTGGTAACACTGAAGCTTTCTTT. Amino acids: CASSDGGGNTEAFF.

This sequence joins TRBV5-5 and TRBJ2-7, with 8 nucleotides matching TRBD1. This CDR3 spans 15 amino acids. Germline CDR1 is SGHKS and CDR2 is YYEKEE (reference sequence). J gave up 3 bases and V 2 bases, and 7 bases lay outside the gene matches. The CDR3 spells CASSFGQGNIYEQYF. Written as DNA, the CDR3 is TGTGCCAGCAGCTTCGGACAGGGAAATATCTACGAGCAGTACTTC.

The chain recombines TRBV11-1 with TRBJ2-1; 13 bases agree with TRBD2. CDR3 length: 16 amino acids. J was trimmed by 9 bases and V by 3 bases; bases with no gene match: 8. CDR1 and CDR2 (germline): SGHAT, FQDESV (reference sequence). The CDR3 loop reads CASSFGTSGRVGEQFF. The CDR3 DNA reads TGTGCCAGCAGCTTTGGTACTAGCGGGAGGGTGGGTGAGCAGTTCTTC.

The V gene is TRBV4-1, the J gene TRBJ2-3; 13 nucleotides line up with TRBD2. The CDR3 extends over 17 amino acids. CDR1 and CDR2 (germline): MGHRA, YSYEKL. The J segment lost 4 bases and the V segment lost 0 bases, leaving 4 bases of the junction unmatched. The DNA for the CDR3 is TGCGCCAGCAGCCAAGATACCGGACTAGCGGGAGCAGATACGCAGTATTTT. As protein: CASSQDTGLAGADTQYF.

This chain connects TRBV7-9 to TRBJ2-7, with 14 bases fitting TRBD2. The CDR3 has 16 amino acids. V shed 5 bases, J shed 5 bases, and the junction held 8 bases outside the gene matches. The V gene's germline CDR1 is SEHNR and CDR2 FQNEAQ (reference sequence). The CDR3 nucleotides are TGTGCCAGCAGCCCGGGACTAGCGGGAGACGCCCACGAGCAGTACTTC. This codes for CASSPGLAGDAHEQYF.

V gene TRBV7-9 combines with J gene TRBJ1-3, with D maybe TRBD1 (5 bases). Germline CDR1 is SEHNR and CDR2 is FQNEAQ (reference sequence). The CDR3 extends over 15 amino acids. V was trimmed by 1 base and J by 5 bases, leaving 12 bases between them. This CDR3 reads CASSLVPAGRNTIYF. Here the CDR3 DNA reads TGTGCCAGCAGCTTAGTCCCGGCAGGGCGAAACACCATATATTTT.